This is a list of T cell receptor beta chains from one sample in a study of T and B cells in COVID-19 patients. TCRdb passed the multiplex PCR reads through MiXCR, listing each CDR3 protein once. Of some 8,100 distinct CDR3 sequences in the sample, about two fifths were seen once. Sequenced input: blood. These receptors all stem from a human donor with active COVID-19. Both conserved end residues are part of each CDR3. A D gene is named only where the DNA matches it firmly. Where a row states a size, it is once, few, many or the class of an expanded clone; other rows omit it.

V gene	clone size	J gene	D gene	CDR3 protein	CDR3 DNA
TRBV5-6	.	TRBJ1-3	.	CASSLRRVPNTIYF	TGTGCCAGCAGCTTGAGAAGGGTTCCAAACACCATATATTTT
TRBV6-5	few	TRBJ2-5	TRBD2	CASSDLGPTSGRGKTQYF	TGTGCCAGCAGTGACCTCGGACCCACTAGCGGGAGAGGGAAGACCCAGTACTTC
TRBV27	medium-sized	TRBJ2-7	.	CASSLGPASYEQYF	TGTGCCAGCAGTTTAGGACCAGCCTCCTACGAGCAGTACTTC
TRBV29-1	.	TRBJ1-1	.	CSVDEGTEAFF	TGCAGCGTTGATGAGGGCACTGAAGCTTTCTTT
TRBV6-5	few	TRBJ2-5	TRBD2	CASSRGLAGWSQETQYF	TGTGCCAGCAGTAGAGGACTAGCGGGATGGTCCCAAGAGACCCAGTACTTC
TRBV5-4	large	TRBJ2-2	TRBD2	CASSVEGGRTGELFF	TGTGCCAGCAGCGTCGAAGGCGGGAGGACCGGGGAGCTGTTTTTT
TRBV24-1	.	TRBJ2-3	.	CATSDFRSGSTDTQYF	TGTGCCACCAGTGATTTCAGGTCAGGGAGCACAGATACGCAGTATTTT
TRBV5-6	.	TRBJ1-2	TRBD1	CASSPTGVDGYTF	TGTGCCAGCAGCCCGACAGGGGTCGATGGCTACACCTTC
TRBV5-4	.	TRBJ1-5	TRBD1	CASSHGQGAQPQHF	TGTGCCAGCAGCCATGGACAGGGCGCTCAGCCCCAGCATTTT
TRBV18	.	TRBJ2-3	.	CASFSPVNTQYF	TGTGCCAGCTTCTCCCCCGTAAATACGCAGTATTTT
TRBV18	few	TRBJ2-4	.	CASSPPVAKNIQYF	TGTGCCAGCTCACCCCCCGTAGCCAAAAACATTCAGTACTTC
TRBV24-1	.	TRBJ2-3	TRBD1	CASIPDRVPQYF	TGTGCCAGCATTCCCGACAGGGTTCCGCAGTATTTT
TRBV4-1	.	TRBJ1-2	.	CASSPSQGLYGYTF	TGCGCCAGCAGCCCGTCGCAGGGACTCTATGGCTACACCTTC
TRBV27	.	TRBJ1-5	.	CASSLGRGQPQHF	TGTGCCAGCAGTTTAGGGAGGGGACAGCCCCAGCATTTT
TRBV6-4	few	TRBJ2-3	.	CASSADLPDTQYF	TGTGCCAGCAGTGCGGACCTTCCAGATACGCAGTATTTT